These 13 T cell receptor beta chains originate from one sample sequenced in a study of blood T cell repertoires in COVID-19. TCRdb's table, derived via immunoSEQ multiplex PCR, lists solely in-frame clones and lacks some. The profile shows more than 150,000 clones, 94% of them singletons. Sequences were obtained from peripheral blood. The receptor set was obtained from a man aged 25-40 years with COVID-19, enrolled during active disease.

CDR3 nucleotides: TGTGCCAGCTCACCCCCCACCGGCGGAAAGAGTGGCTACACCTTC. This gives the protein CASSPPTGGKSGYTF. The chain carries TRBV18 and TRBJ1-2; D is unresolved. The germline V and J ends were trimmed by 3 bases and 7 bases, with 18 bases remaining between them. CDR3 length: 15 amino acids. Germline assignment: CDR1 KGHSH and CDR2 LQKENI. Variable domain in full (rest from reference TRBV18 and TRBJ1-2): NAGVMQNPRHLVRRRGQEARLRCSPMKGHSHVYWYRQLPEEGLKFMVYLQKENIIDESGMPKERFSAEFPKEGPSILRIQQVVRGDSAAYFCASSPPTGGKSGYTFGSGTRLTVV.

The chain employs TRBV2 and TRBJ2-3; D is undetermined. The CDR3 is made up of 13 amino acids. Looked up from germline, CDR1 is SNHLY and CDR2 is FYNNEI. Trimming pared 7 bases from V and 0 bases from J, leaving 8 bases between. CDR3 protein: CASTRGSTDTQYF. The DNA for the CDR3 is TGTGCCAGCACACGAGGAAGCACAGATACGCAGTATTTT.

This rearrangement joins TRBV10-3 to TRBJ2-7; 7 positions agree with TRBD2. Germline CDR1 ENHRY, CDR2 SYGVKD. V shed 2 bases and J 4 bases; nucleotides not matched to a gene: 2. The CDR3 runs 13 residues. In DNA form, the CDR3 reads TGTGCCATCAGTGAGACCGGGAGGTACGAGCAGTACTTC. This translates into CAISETGRYEQYF.

This chain joins TRBV19 and TRBJ1-1, with D maybe TRBD1 (5 bases). Germline CDR1 and CDR2: LNHDA and SQIVND (reference sequence). The CDR3 runs to 17 residues. V gave up 6 bases and J gave up 8 bases, with 28 bases separating them. This CDR3 is CASSSPILAGPRAEAFF. The CDR3 bases are TGTGCCAGTAGCAGCCCCATTTTAGCAGGGCCCCGGGCCGAAGCTTTCTTT. The variable domain in full, completed from reference TRBV19 and TRBJ1-1, reads DGGITQSPKYLFRKEGQNVTLSCEQNLNHDAMYWYRQDPGQGLRLIYYSQIVNDFQKGDIAEGYSVSREKKESFPLTVTSAQKNPTAFYLCASSSPILAGPRAEAFFGQGTRLTVV.

This sequence joins TRBV10-1 and TRBJ2-3, with a weak D call TRBD2 (6 bases). V was shortened by 0 bases and J by 0 bases, with 19 bases between the two germline ends. CDR3 size: 19 residues. The germline gives CDR1 WNHNN, CDR2 SYGVQD (reference sequence). CDR3 residues: CASSESEREARLSTDTQYF. The CDR3 bases are TGCGCCAGCAGTGAGTCAGAAAGGGAGGCCAGGCTCAGCACAGATACGCAGTATTTT.

On this clone: The junction differs from germline at one of its ends, possibly a read error. The genes are TRBV7-9 and TRBJ1-3; 10 positions match TRBD1. Per germline, CDR1 SEHNR and CDR2 FQNEAQ (reference sequence). This CDR3 is 13 amino acids long. The CDR3 loop reads CASSSGQGNDPNF. Written as DNA, the CDR3 is TGTGCCAGCAGCTCGGGACAGGGGAATGATCCCAATTTT.

The gene calls are TRBV2 and TRBJ2-3, with TRBD2 identical over 9 bases. Germline V gene sequence: CDR1 SNHLY, CDR2 FYNNEI. CDR3 length: 15 residues. V was pared by 5 bases and J by 6 bases, with 9 bases of the junction left unmatched. The CDR3 DNA follows: TGTGCCAGCAGTATGGGGATAGCGGGGGTGGATACGCAGTATTTT. Residues: CASSMGIAGVDTQYF. The entire variable domain, with the rest obtained from reference TRBV2 and TRBJ2-3, is as follows: EPEVTQTPSHQVTQMGQEVILRCVPISNHLYFYWYRQILGQKVEFLVSFYNNEISEKSEIFDDQFSVERPDGSNFTLKIRSTKLEDSAMYFCASSMGIAGVDTQYFGPGTRLTVL.

The chain employs TRBV7-2 and TRBJ2-3; a possible D gene is TRBD2 (5 bases). The V end lost 5 bases, the J end lost 0 bases, and 15 bases lay between the germline ends. Germline V gene lookup returns CDR1 SGHTA and CDR2 FQGNSA. The CDR3 has 16 residues. The CDR3 DNA reads TGTGCCAGCAGCCCCCGATCACTAGTAAGCACAGATACGCAGTATTTT. As protein: CASSPRSLVSTDTQYF.

The rearrangement links TRBV5-6 to TRBJ1-5; 10 bases line up with TRBD1. V lost 2 bases to trimming and J lost 2 bases; unmatched junction nucleotides: 4. CDR1 is SGHDT and CDR2 is YYEEEE in the germline V gene. This CDR3 contains 16 residues. The CDR3 region has the DNA TGTGCCAGCAGCTTAACCGGGACAGGGGGCAATCAGCCCCAGCATTTT. This translates into CASSLTGTGGNQPQHF.

This clone was seen a few times. V gene TRBV9 combines with J gene TRBJ2-2; perhaps TRBD1 as D (6 bases). This CDR3 comprises 15 residues. V was trimmed by 0 bases and J by 9 bases, leaving 15 bases between them. CDR1 SGDLS and CDR2 YYNGEE come from the germline V gene. In DNA, the CDR3 is TGTGCCAGCAGCGTAGGTTCAGGGGTTGATCGGGAGCTGTTTTTT. It encodes CASSVGSGVDRELFF.

V and J are TRBV6-5 and TRBJ1-1; 7 bases map to TRBD1. From germline, CDR1 is MNHEY and CDR2 SVGAGI. V dropped 4 bases and J dropped 4; count of bases not matched to a gene: 0. The CDR3 runs 12 residues. The CDR3 spells CASSSGGTEAFF. Here the CDR3 DNA reads TGTGCCAGCAGTTCAGGGGGCACTGAAGCTTTCTTT.

The chain carries TRBV14 and TRBJ2-5; 14 bases fit TRBD2. V was pared by 4 bases and J by 4 bases, with 8 bases of the junction left unmatched. The CDR3 sequence is 17 residues long. From germline, CDR1 is SGHDN and CDR2 FVKESK. The CDR3 DNA follows: TGTGCCAGCAGCCTCGGACTAGCGGGGGGAGGCTTAGAGACCCAGTACTTC. As protein: CASSLGLAGGGLETQYF.

V and J are TRBV6-1 and TRBJ1-6; D may be TRBD1 (6 bases). Germline V gene lookup returns CDR1 MNHNS and CDR2 SASEGT. The CDR3 consists of 15 residues. Trimming cost V 0 bases and J 9 bases, with 12 bases left between them. The CDR3 spells CASSEAQGTASPLHF. In nucleotides, the CDR3 is TGTGCCAGCAGTGAAGCCCAGGGGACCGCTTCACCCCTCCACTTT.